Listed below are T cell receptor beta chains from one sample, sequenced in a study of blood T cell repertoires in COVID-19. Some clones are missing from TCRdb's copy, which holds only in-frame ones; the method was immunoSEQ multiplex PCR. Among roughly 70,000 clones listed, about nine tenths were seen once. The sequenced material came from peripheral blood. These receptors all come from an elderly woman with active COVID-19. The CDR3 runs from the conserved cysteine through the conserved F or W. The D gene is left open where the match is weak. Only some rows state a clone size, as once, few, many or a class for expanded clones.

>TRBV28|once|.|TRBJ1-5
TGTGCCAGCAGTTTAACGGGGTCTCAGCCCCAGCATTTT
CASSLTGSQPQHF
>TRBV18|.|TRBD1|TRBJ2-6
TGTGCCAGCTCACCCTCCGGGACAGGTCTCTCTGGGGCCAACGTCCTGACTTTC
CASSPSGTGLSGANVLTF
>TRBV19|.|.|TRBJ1-2
TGTACCACCCCTTGCTATGGCTACACCTTC
CTTPCYGYTF
>TRBV5-4|.|.|TRBJ2-4
TGTGCCAGCAGCTTGACAGGGGCCAAAAACATTCAGTACTTC
CASSLTGAKNIQYF
>TRBV28|.|.|TRBJ2-5
TGTGCCATCAAGTACGGCAGGGGCAAACAAGAGACCCAGTACTTC
CAIKYGRGKQETQYF
>TRBV28|once|.|TRBJ1-2
TGTGCCAGCAGTTCAAGGAGCTATGGCTACACCTTC
CASSSRSYGYTF
>TRBV5-1|.|.|TRBJ2-5
TGCGCCAGCAGCTTGTATAGTCTGCAAGAGACCCAGTACTTC
CASSLYSLQETQYF
>TRBV7-8|.|.|TRBJ2-7
TGTGCCAGCAGCTTAGGGACTCAAGCCTACGAGCAGTACTTC
CASSLGTQAYEQYF
>TRBV30|.|TRBD1|TRBJ2-7
TGTGCCGGAGGACAGGGTCCCAACGAGCAGTACTTC
CAGGQGPNEQYF
>TRBV6-2/TRBV6-3|once|TRBD2|TRBJ2-2
TGTGCCAGCAGTTACGGACTAGCCGCGAACACCGGGGAGCTGTTTTTT
CASSYGLAANTGELFF
>TRBV27|.|TRBD1|TRBJ2-7
TGTGCCAGCAGTTTACGACAGGGTTACGAGCAGTACTTC
CASSLRQGYEQYF
>TRBV7-9|.|.|TRBJ1-4
TGTGCCAGCATGAGGAGCGAGAGGGAAAAACTGTTTTTT
CASMRSEREKLFF
>TRBV9|.|TRBD2|TRBJ2-1
TGTGCCAGCAGCCCGCGGGAGCGTACCTACAATGAGCAGTTCTTC
CASSPRERTYNEQFF
>TRBV7-3|once|.|TRBJ2-3
TGTGCCAGCAGCTTAGCGGGGTCTAGCACAGATACGCAGTATTTT
CASSLAGSSTDTQYF
>TRBV13|.|TRBD2|TRBJ2-1
TGTGCCAGCAGCTTTCAAGGGCGGGGGAGTGAGCAGTTCTTC
CASSFQGRGSEQFF
>TRBV6-1|.|.|TRBJ2-5
TGTGCCAGCAGTGATGGCTTCAGCAGGGCCCAGTACTTC
CASSDGFSRAQYF
>TRBV29-1|.|TRBD1|TRBJ2-1
TGCAGCGTTGACCAAGGACAGGGCCACTTCTTC
CSVDQGQGHFF
>TRBV6-2/TRBV6-3|.|.|TRBJ2-6
TGTGCCAGCAGCTTTAGCGGATACATAGGCTCTGGGGCCAACGTCCTGACTTTC
CASSFSGYIGSGANVLTF
>TRBV21-1|few|.|TRBJ2-5
TGTGCCAGCAGCAAACGTGCGGGACCGTACCAAGAGACCCAGTACTTC
CASSKRAGPYQETQYF
>TRBV14|.|TRBD2|TRBJ2-1
TGTGCCAGCAGCCCAGAACGGACTAGCGGGGAGCAGTTCTTC
CASSPERTSGEQFF
>TRBV9|.|TRBD2|TRBJ2-1
TGTGCCAGCAGCGTAGTGGCTAGCGGGAGTAATGAGCAGTTCTTC
CASSVVASGSNEQFF
>TRBV7-2|.|.|TRBJ2-3
TGTGCCAGCAGCTTAACGGCGACTGGCACAGATACGCAGTATTTT
CASSLTATGTDTQYF
>TRBV4-1|.|TRBD1|TRBJ1-5
TGCGCCAGCAGCCAAGAATGGGACAGGGTTGGGGCCTATCAGCCCCAGCATTTT
CASSQEWDRVGAYQPQHF
>TRBV4-2|.|TRBD1|TRBJ1-1
TGTGCCAGCAGCCAAGAAGGAAGGGGGCAGAAGGGGAACACTGAAGCTTTCTTT
CASSQEGRGQKGNTEAFF
>TRBV6-2/TRBV6-3|few|.|TRBJ1-2
TGTGCCAGCAGCCCCGCGGAGGCAGGCGATGGCTACACCTTC
CASSPAEAGDGYTF
>TRBV6-1|.|TRBD2|TRBJ2-1
TGTGCCAGCAGTGAAGTATGGCTAGCGGGAGGGGGGTCCTACAATGAGCAGTTCTTC
CASSEVWLAGGGSYNEQFF
>TRBV6-5|.|TRBD1|TRBJ1-5
TGTGCCAGCAGGGGGACAGGGGATCAGCCCCAGCATTTT
CASRGTGDQPQHF
>TRBV6-2/TRBV6-3|.|TRBD2|TRBJ2-3
TGTGCCAGCAGTCCAACTAGCGGGAGGGCCGGCACAGATACGCAGTATTTT
CASSPTSGRAGTDTQYF
>TRBV18|.|.|TRBJ2-1
TGTGCCAGCTCACCGAGGCCGGGGTCGAATGAGCAGTTCTTC
CASSPRPGSNEQFF
>TRBV3-1/TRBV3-2|.|TRBD2|TRBJ2-1
TGTGCCAGCAGCCAAGGTAGGGAGGGGCCCCACAATGAGCAGTTCTTC
CASSQGREGPHNEQFF
>TRBV28|.|.|TRBJ1-2
TGTGCCAGCAGTTTGGGGGGAGCAGGCTCGAATCTTAATGGCTACACCTTC
CASSLGGAGSNLNGYTF
>TRBV10-3|.|TRBD1|TRBJ1-5
TGTGCCATCAGCCAAAAACAGGGGAGCCTGCTCGGGCCCCAGCATTTT
CAISQKQGSLLGPQHF
>TRBV5-6|.|.|TRBJ1-4
TGTGCCAGCAGTAGAAGCAGTCTCACAGCAGGTGAAAAACTGTTTTTT
CASSRSSLTAGEKLFF